This TCR beta chain was captured in a study of blood T cells in healthy people across ages. Study in general: The template switching approach captured approximately one barcoded beta molecule for every two T cells.

Per sample, a minimum of 6 million PBMCs were isolated. Study results and caveats: Diversity of TCR beta per million T cells declined in a roughly linear way with age.

Alongside a J-beta primer mix, a sample-barcoded 5' primer served in a second PCR lasting 7 to 11 cycles. MiXCR was run by TCRdb on the 5' RACE reads, yielding one entry per CDR3 protein. This table has about 590,000 distinct CDR3 sequences, about 30% appearing once. Per the germline V gene, CDR1 is SGHTA and CDR2 is FQGNSA. The CDR3 consists of 16 residues. V lost 2 bases and J lost 5, with 16 bases in between. In regard to this clonotype: Its antigen is unidentified.

The receptor's source is a woman of 80 years or more in good health. The source material was blood. This chain links TRBV7-2 with TRBJ2-1; tentative D call: TRBD2 (6 bases). The CDR3 DNA reads as TGTGCCAGCAGCTTACAGGGCGGGGCCGGGGACAATGAGCAGTTCTTC. Translated, it gives CASSLQGGAGDNEQFF.